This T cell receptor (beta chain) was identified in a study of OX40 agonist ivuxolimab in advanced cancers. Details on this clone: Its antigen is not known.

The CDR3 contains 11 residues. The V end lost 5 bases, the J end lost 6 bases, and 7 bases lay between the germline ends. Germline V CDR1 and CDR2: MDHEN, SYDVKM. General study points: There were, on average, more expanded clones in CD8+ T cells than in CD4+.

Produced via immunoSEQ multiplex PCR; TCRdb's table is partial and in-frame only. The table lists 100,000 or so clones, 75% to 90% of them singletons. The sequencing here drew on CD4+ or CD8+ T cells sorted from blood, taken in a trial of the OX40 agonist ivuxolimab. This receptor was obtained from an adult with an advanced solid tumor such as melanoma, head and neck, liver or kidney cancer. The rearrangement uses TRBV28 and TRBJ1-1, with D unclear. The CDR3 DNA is TGTGCCAGCAGTATTGTCGCTGAAGCTTTCTTT. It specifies CASSIVAEAFF.